This T cell receptor beta chain is drawn from a study of T cell responses to AZD1222 COVID-19 vaccine. V shed 8 bases and J shed 4 bases, with 12 bases lying between them. Per the germline V gene, CDR1 is SGHTA and CDR2 is FQGTGA. This CDR3 comprises 13 residues. Some clones are missing from TCRdb's copy, which holds only in-frame ones; the method was immunoSEQ multiplex PCR. The sample holds about 150,000 clones; more than 90% are singletons and the top ten take over 15%. V usage is TRBV7-3 and J usage is TRBJ2-1; TRBD1 might be the D (6 bases). The sample in question was peripheral blood, obtained on day 0 of AZD1222 vaccination. The receptor was isolated from an adult in good health. CDR3 DNA: TGTGCCAGCGGATGGGACACGTACAATGAGCAGTTCTTC. Protein product: CASGWDTYNEQFF.